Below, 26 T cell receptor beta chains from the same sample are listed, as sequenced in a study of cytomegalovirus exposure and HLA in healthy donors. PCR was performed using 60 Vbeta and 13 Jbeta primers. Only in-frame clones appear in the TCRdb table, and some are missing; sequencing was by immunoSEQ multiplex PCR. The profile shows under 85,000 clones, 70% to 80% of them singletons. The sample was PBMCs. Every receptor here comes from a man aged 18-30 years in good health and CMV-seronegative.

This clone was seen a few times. As DNA, the CDR3 is TGTGCCAGCAGCCGGGTGGGACAGGGTGAAAACAATGAGCAGTTCTTC. Encoded protein: CASSRVGQGENNEQFF. This sequence joins TRBV4-2 and TRBJ2-1; 9 nucleotides agree with TRBD1. This CDR3 spans 16 amino acids. V dropped 4 bases and J dropped 5; count of bases not matched to a gene: 9. Germline CDR1 reads LGHNA; CDR2 reads YNFKEQ.

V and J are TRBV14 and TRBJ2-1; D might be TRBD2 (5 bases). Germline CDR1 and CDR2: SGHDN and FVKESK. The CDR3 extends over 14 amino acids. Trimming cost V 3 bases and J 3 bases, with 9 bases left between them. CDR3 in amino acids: CASSQTRGYNEQFF. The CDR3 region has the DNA TGTGCCAGCAGCCAGACTCGGGGCTACAATGAGCAGTTCTTC.

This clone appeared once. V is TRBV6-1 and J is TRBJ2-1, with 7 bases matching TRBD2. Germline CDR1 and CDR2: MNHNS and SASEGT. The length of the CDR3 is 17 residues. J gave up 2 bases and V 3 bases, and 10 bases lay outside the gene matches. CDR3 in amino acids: CASSDVWGGTTYNEQFF. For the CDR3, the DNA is TGTGCCAGCAGTGACGTTTGGGGGGGTACAACCTACAATGAGCAGTTCTTC.

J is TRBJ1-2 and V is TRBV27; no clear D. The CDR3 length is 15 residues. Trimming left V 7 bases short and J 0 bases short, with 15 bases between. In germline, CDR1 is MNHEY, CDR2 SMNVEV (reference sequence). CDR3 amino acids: CASTHPGRANYGYTF. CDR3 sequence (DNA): TGTGCCAGCACCCACCCCGGGAGGGCTAACTATGGCTACACCTTC.

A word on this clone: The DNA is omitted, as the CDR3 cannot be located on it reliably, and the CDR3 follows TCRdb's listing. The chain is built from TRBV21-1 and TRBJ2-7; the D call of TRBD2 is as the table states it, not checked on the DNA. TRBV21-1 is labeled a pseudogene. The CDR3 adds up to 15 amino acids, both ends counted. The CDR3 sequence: CASSKGVAGGNEQYF.

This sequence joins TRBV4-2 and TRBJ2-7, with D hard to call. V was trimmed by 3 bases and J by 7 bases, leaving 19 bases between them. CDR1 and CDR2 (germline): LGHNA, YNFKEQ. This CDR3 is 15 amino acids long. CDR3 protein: CASSHRRSAPWEQYV. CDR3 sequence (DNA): TGTGCCAGCAGCCATCGCAGGTCCGCCCCGTGGGAGCAGTACGTC.

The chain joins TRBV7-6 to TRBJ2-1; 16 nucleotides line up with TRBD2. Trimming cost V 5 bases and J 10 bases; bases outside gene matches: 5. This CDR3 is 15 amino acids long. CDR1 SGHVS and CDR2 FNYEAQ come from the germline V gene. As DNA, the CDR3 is TGTGCCAGCAGCCCCGGGACTAGCGGGGGGGACGAGCAGTTCTTC. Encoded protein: CASSPGTSGGDEQFF.

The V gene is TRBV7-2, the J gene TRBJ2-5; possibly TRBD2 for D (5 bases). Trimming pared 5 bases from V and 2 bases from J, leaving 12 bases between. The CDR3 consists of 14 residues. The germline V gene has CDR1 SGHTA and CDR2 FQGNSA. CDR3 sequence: CASSPSRGQETQYF. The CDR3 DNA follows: TGTGCCAGCAGCCCCAGCAGAGGGCAAGAGACCCAGTACTTC.

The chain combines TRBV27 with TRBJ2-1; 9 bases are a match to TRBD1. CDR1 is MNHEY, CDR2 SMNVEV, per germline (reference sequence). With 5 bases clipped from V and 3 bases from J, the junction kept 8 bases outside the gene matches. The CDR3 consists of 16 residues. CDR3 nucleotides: TGTGCCAGCAGTCCCCCGCCGGGACAGGGCTACAATGAGCAGTTCTTC. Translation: CASSPPPGQGYNEQFF.

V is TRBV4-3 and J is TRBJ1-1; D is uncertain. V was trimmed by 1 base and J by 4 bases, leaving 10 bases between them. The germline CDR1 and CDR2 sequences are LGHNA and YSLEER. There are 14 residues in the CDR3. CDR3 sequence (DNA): TGCGCCAGCAGCCAAGTCCTTTGGAGCACTGAAGCTTTCTTT. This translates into CASSQVLWSTEAFF.

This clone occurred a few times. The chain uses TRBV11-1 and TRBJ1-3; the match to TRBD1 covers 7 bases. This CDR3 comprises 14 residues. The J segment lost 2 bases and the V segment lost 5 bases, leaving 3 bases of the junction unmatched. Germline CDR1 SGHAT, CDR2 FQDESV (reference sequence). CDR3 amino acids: CASSRDRAGNTIYF. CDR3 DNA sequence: TGTGCCAGCAGCCGAGACAGGGCTGGAAACACCATATATTTT.

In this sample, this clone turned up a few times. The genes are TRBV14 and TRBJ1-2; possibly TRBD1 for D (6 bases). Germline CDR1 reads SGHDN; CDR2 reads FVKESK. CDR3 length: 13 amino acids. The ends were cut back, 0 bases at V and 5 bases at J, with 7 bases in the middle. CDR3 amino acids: CASSQDRGYGYTF. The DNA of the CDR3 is TGTGCCAGCAGCCAAGATAGGGGGTATGGCTACACCTTC.

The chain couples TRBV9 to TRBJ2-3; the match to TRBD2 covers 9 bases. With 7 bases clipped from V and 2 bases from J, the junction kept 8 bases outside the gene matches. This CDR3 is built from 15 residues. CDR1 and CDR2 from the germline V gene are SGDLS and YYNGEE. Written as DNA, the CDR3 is TGTGCCAGCGCCACCGGCGGGGGGGTCACAGATACGCAGTATTTT. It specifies CASATGGGVTDTQYF. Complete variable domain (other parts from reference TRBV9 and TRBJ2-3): DSGVTQTPKHLITATGQRVTLRCSPRSGDLSVYWYQQSLDQGLQFLIQYYNGEERAKGNILERFSAQQFPDLHSELNLSSLELGDSALYFCASATGGGVTDTQYFGPGTRLTVL.

CDR3 DNA: TGTGCCAGCAGCTCCGGGGGGGGAACGAATGAGCAGTTCTTC. It yields the protein CASSSGGGTNEQFF. This chain connects TRBV9 to TRBJ2-1, with 8 bases matching TRBD2. Trimming at V came to 4 bases and at J to 7 bases, leaving 7 bases not matched to a gene. This CDR3 is built from 14 residues. The V gene's germline CDR1 is SGDLS and CDR2 YYNGEE.

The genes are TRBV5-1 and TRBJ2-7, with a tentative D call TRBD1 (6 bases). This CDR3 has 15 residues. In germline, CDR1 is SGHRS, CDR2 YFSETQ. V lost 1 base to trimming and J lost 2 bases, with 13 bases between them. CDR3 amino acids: CASSLNTGSPYEQYF. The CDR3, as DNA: TGCGCCAGCAGCTTGAACACAGGGTCCCCCTACGAGCAGTACTTC.

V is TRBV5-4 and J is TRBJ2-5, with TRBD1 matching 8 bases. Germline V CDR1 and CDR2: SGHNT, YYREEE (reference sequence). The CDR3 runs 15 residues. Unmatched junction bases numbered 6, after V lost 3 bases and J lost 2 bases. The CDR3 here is CASSSRDRRQETQYF. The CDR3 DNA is TGTGCCAGCAGCTCCCGGGACAGGCGACAAGAGACCCAGTACTTC.

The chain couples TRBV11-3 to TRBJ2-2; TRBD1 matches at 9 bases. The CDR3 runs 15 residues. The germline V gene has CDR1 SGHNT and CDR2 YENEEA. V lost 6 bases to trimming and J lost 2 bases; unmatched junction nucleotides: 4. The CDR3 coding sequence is TGTGCCAGCAGTCCGGGACAGGGTAACACCGGGGAGCTGTTTTTT. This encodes CASSPGQGNTGELFF.

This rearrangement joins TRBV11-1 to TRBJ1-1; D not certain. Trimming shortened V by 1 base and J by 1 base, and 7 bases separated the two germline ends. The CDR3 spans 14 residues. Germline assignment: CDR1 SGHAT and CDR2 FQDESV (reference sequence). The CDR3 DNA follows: TGTGCCAGCAGCTTAGTTTCGGGGAACACTGAAGCTTTCTTT. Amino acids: CASSLVSGNTEAFF.

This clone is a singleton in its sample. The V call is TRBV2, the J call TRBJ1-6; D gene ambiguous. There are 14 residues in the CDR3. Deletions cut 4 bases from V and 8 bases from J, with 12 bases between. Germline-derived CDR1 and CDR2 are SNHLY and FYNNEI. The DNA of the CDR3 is TGTGCCAGCAGTGCGGTGACTTTGGATTCACCCCTCCACTTT. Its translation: CASSAVTLDSPLHF.

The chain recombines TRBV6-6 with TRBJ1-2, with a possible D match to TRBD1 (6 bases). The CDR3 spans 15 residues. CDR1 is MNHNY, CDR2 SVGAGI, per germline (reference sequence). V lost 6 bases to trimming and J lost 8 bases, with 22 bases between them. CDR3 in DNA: TGTGCCAGCAGGGGGGGGCTGGGGGACCTGGGCGGCTACACCTTC. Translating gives CASRGGLGDLGGYTF.

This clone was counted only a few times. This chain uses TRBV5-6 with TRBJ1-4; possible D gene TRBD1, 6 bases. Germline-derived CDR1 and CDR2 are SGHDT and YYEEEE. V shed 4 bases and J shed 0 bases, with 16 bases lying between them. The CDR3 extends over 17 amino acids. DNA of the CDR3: TGTGCCAGCAGCGAACAGGGTAGGGCTGCAACTAATGAAAAACTGTTTTTT. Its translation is CASSEQGRAATNEKLFF.

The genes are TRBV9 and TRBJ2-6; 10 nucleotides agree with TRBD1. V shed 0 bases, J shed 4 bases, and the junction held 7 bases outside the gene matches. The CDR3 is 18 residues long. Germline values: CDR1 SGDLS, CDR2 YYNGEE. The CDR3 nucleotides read TGTGCCAGCAGCGTAGAGCGACAGGGGGCGAGAGGGGCCAACGTCCTGACTTTC. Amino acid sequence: CASSVERQGARGANVLTF.

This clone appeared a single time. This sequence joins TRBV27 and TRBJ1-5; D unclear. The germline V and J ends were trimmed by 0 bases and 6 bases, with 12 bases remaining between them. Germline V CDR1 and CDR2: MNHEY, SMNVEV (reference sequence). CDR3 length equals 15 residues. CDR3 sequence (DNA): TGTGCCAGCAGTTTATCGTTCACGGGAGTTCAGCCCCAGCATTTT. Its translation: CASSLSFTGVQPQHF.

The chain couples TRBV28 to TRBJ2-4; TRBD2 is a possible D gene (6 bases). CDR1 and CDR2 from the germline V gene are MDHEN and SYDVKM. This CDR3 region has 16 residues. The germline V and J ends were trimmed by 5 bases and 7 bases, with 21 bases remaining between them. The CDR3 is CASSGGGLNEGNIQYF. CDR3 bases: TGTGCCAGCAGTGGGGGTGGACTAAACGAGGGGAACATTCAGTACTTC. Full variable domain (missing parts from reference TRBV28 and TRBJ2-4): DVKVTQSSRYLVKRTGEKVFLECVQDMDHENMFWYRQDPGLGLRLIYFSYDVKMKEKGDIPEGYSVSREKKERFSLILESASTNQTSMYLCASSGGGLNEGNIQYFGAGTRLSVL.

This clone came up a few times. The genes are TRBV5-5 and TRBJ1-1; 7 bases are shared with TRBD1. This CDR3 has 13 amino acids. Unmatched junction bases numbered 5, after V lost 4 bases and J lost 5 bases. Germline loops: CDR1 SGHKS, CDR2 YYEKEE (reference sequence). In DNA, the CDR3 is TGTGCCAGCAGCCCAACAGGGGATACTGAAGCTTTCTTT. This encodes CASSPTGDTEAFF.

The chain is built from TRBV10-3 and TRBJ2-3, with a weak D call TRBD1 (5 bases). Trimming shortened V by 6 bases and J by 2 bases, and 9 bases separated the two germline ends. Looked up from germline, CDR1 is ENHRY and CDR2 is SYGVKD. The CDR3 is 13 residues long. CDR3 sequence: CAIRGRSTDTQYF. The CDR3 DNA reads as TGTGCCATCAGGGGGCGATCCACAGATACGCAGTATTTT.